This T cell receptor (beta chain) was captured in a study of OX40 agonist ivuxolimab in advanced cancers. Study-level points and caveats: Individuals who were partial responders at 0.1-3.0 mg/kg had clonal expansion that ranked among the lowest.

A remark on this clone: What it recognizes is unknown.

This CDR3 spans 14 amino acids. Germline trimming cut 2 bases from V and 5 bases from J; bases unmatched to any gene: 5. Looked up from germline, CDR1 is SNHLY and CDR2 is FYNNEI. Assay: immunoSEQ multiplex PCR; the TCRdb copy retains only in-frame clones and omits some. The data contain tens of thousands of clones, approximately 80% of them singletons. The sequenced sample was CD4+ or CD8+ T cells sorted from blood, obtained in a trial of the OX40 agonist ivuxolimab. The chain has TRBV2 and TRBJ1-2; 7 bases align to TRBD1. The receptor was isolated from an adult with an advanced solid tumor such as melanoma, head and neck, liver or kidney cancer. CDR3 DNA: TGTGCCAGCAGTGAATGGGGGACAGATTATGGCTACACCTTC. Translated: CASSEWGTDYGYTF.